A single sample gave rise to the 3 T cell receptor beta chains below, sequenced in a study of kidney transplant recipient with SARS-CoV-2 infection. TCRdb reprocessed the reads via MiXCR and lists one record per CDR3 protein. The table shows approximately 250,000 distinct CDR3 sequences, with 29% occurring only once. The sample here was a blood sample, taken at baseline and on day 111 from a kidney transplant recipient. Source of these receptors: a young adult male patient who had COVID-19 and was a kidney transplant recipient. Some T cells may possibly be graft donor cells.

This clonotype was observed at least ten times. The V gene is TRBV7-6, the J gene TRBJ2-3, with 9 bases matching TRBD2. CDR1 is SGHVS and CDR2 is FNYEAQ in the germline V gene. CDR3 size: 21 residues. V lost 5 bases, J lost 4 bases, and 25 bases stayed unmatched. CDR3 nucleotide sequence: TGTGCCAGCAGCCCCGGGTCGGGTAGCGGGAGTTACCTGTCTCGTGCAGATACGCAGTATTTT. Translated, it gives CASSPGSGSGSYLSRADTQYF.

In its sample, this clonotype was seen many times. The rearrangement links TRBV3-1 to TRBJ1-1; D gene ambiguous. Deletions cut 4 bases from V and 4 bases from J, with 22 bases between. This CDR3 is built from 17 residues. From germline, CDR1 is LGHDT and CDR2 YNNKEL (reference sequence). The CDR3 DNA sequence: TGTGCCAGCAGCCGTAAGGATCCCATTTCAATTCGCACTGAAGCTTTCTTT. Translated: CASSRKDPISIRTEAFF.

This clonotype has more than one count but fewer than ten. This chain links TRBV18 with TRBJ2-2, with unresolved D. The CDR3 runs 15 residues. Per germline, CDR1 KGHSH and CDR2 LQKENI. The V end was cut by 6 bases, the J end by 0 bases, with 11 bases between. The CDR3 loop is CASSPIYANTGELFF. The CDR3 nucleotides are TGTGCCAGCTCCCCCATATACGCGAACACCGGGGAGCTGTTTTTT. Using reference TRBV18 and TRBJ2-2 for the parts outside the CDR3, the full variable domain is NAGVMQNPRHLVRRRGQEARLRCSPMKGHSHVYWYRQLPEEGLKFMVYLQKENIIDESGMPKERFSAEFPKEGPSILRIQQVVRGDSAAYFCASSPIYANTGELFFGEGSRLTVL.